This T cell receptor beta chain was sequenced in a study of T cell responses to AZD1222 COVID-19 vaccine (dated by TCRdb to the early 2020s). Turning to the overall study: AZD1222 recipients given second doses at about 4 weeks or at about 12 weeks were pooled, since spike-specific TCR depth and breadth were not found to differ between the two schedules. TCR sequencing was performed for 233 trial participants, of whom about 200 were given two doses of AZD1222 and around 25 were given two doses of MenACWY control vaccine. Trial participants were enrolled by age into 18-55, 56-69 and 70-plus year subgroups, with about 150, 28 and 57 TCR-sequenced participants respectively. Paper-wide results and their limitations: Nearly half of unique spike-specific TCRs reportedly recognized epitopes outside regions mutated in the B.1.351 and B.1.1.7 variants. The 56-69-year group was small, and its depth increase did not reach significance, likely because of low power. The whole spike protein was spanned by vaccine-associated CD4 TCRs, and dominant responses were seen in regions 160-218 and 743-854. No day 14 peak-response samples were available, so repertoires were characterized only after the peak T cell response. Only five or six AZD1222 recipients were SARS-CoV-2 seropositive at baseline, limiting conclusions about previously exposed vaccinees. Participants were mostly white British and included more females than males, and it was suggested by the authors that clonal diversity may have been underestimated. A significant rise in spike-specific TCR breadth and depth was observed after two AZD1222 doses relative to day 0 and relative to MenACWY recipients.

CDR1 and CDR2, per the germline V gene, are SGHAT and FQNNGV. V ends up 0 bases short and J 3 bases short, with an unmatched junction base count of 6. CDR3 length: 18 amino acids, cysteine to phenylalanine. The CDR3 DNA has 54 bases and is translated from base 1. The CDR3 regions of human TCRbeta chains were analyzed by immunosequencing. Per the original workflow: Repertoire TCRs were checked for matches against a reference library of SARS-CoV-2-specific TCRs that had been generated using the MIRA antigen-specificity platform. Breadth was defined as the fraction of unique TCRs that were SARS-CoV-2-associated, and depth was defined as the fraction of total T cells that were SARS-CoV-2-associated. Using the MIRA data, each spike-specific TCR was assigned both to the spike region to which the TCR was reactive and to a CD4 or CD8 class. Log10-transformed breadth and depth values were compared by one-way ANOVA with Sidak's multiple comparisons tests. TCRdb retrieved this table from immuneACCESS and kept in-frame rearrangements only. Not all clones are present; in checked studies, unresolved V genes account for under half, and no reason is known for the remainder. The DNA was the basis for D and trimming; V, J and clone size are from that table. The sample contains about 150,000 clones, roughly 90% of them found a single time. The ten largest clonotypes hold roughly 1.5% of the sample.

This sample's time point label indicates: baseline before first vaccination. Vaccinee samples came from UK trials COV001 and COV002, including a single-blind randomized controlled phase 2/3 trial of AZD1222 (ChAdOx1 nCoV-19) in healthy adults. For TCRbeta chain sequencing, PBMC samples from trial participants were taken at day 0 and at day 28 after the second dose. The count of this clone is one. The specificity of this receptor is unknown. No base-level quality is on record; no much larger clone is a single base apart. Sequenced material: peripheral blood, taken on day 0 of AZD1222 vaccination. Rearrangement joined TRBV11-2 to TRBJ2-3; 13 middle bases align to TRBD2. The TCR comes from an adult in good health. This receptor carries the CDR3 CASSLDELAGGKTDTQYF. The DNA sequence is TGTGCCAGCAGCTTAGATGAACTAGCGGGGGGGAAAACAGATACGCAGTATTTT.